This TCR beta chain came from a study of siplizumab effects on memory and regulatory T cells. The CDR3 contains 15 residues. V dropped 5 bases and J dropped 7 bases, with 18 bases sitting between them. Germline V gene sequence: CDR1 LNHDA, CDR2 SQIVND (reference sequence). Study-wide results and caveats: The apparent diversity of naive T cells exceeded that of memory cells, and naive T cells seemed to make a major contribution to the alloresponse. In controls, 26.9% of mappable alloreactive CD4+ clones were Treg-derived on average, versus roughly 69% with siplizumab.

Using immunoSEQ multiplex PCR, the repertoire was profiled, and TCRdb retains in-frame clones only, with some absent. Here the sample spans about 100,000 clones, around 90% being singletons. Turning to this clone: The antigen is not known.

V and J are TRBV19 and TRBJ1-5, with a possible D match to TRBD1 (6 bases). This receptor was obtained from a human donor in good health. The sample taken for sequencing was Tregs sorted from blood. In nucleotides, the CDR3 is TGTGCCAGTAGTCTTGAGGGGGGACTTAGGCAGCCCCAGCATTTT. Its translation is CASSLEGGLRQPQHF.